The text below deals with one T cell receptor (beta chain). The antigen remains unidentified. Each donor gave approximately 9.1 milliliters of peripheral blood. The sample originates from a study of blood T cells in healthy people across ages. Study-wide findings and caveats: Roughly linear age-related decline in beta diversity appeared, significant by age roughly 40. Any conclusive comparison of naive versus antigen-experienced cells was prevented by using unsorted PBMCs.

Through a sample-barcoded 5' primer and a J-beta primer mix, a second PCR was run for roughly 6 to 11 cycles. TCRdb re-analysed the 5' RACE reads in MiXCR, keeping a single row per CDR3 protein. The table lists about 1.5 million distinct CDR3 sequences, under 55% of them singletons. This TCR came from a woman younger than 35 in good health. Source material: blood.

This CDR3 is CAINLDRGLIDEQYF. The CDR3 DNA sequence: TGTGCCATCAACCTAGACAGGGGGTTGATCGATGAGCAGTACTTC. The gene calls are TRBV10-3 and TRBJ2-5; 9 bases are shared with TRBD1. The germline V gene encodes CDR1 ENHRY and CDR2 SYGVKD. The V segment lost 7 bases and the J segment 11 bases; nucleotides outside the gene matches: 17. The CDR3 has 15 residues.